This T cell receptor beta chain was found in a study of technical replicates of blood from a handful of donors. This CDR3 has 17 residues. V was pared by 2 bases and J by 3 bases, with 18 bases between. CDR1 is MNHNS, CDR2 SASEGT, per germline. TCRdb's copy holds only in-frame clones and misses some; the assay was immunoSEQ multiplex PCR. The table records 75,000 to 100,000 clones, approximately 94% of them present only once. The J gene is TRBJ2-3, the V gene TRBV6-1, with TRBD2 as a possible D gene (6 bases). The receptor was isolated from a human donor in good health. The sequencing sample was made of T cells isolated from PBMCs. This chain's CDR3 is CASSEPRRRGRTDTQYF. The CDR3 DNA is TGTGCCAGCAGTGAACCGCGGAGGAGGGGACGAACAGATACGCAGTATTTT.